This T cell receptor beta chain was observed in a study of cytotoxic CD8 clonotypes in ibrutinib-treated CLL. At the level of the study: Across the patients, some eleven were relapsed/refractory, more than 14 treatment-naive and 17 to 18 IGHV unmutated. Samples had a mean of approximately 260,000 productive templates and around 89,000 productive rearrangements.

For TCR beta libraries, about 1.9 micrograms of genomic DNA were obtained from cryopreserved PBMCs. Between the trimmed V and J ends, which lost 2 bases and 5 bases, there was a span of 13 bases. From germline, CDR1 is WSHSY and CDR2 SAAADI. This CDR3 has 15 residues. The method was immunoSEQ multiplex PCR; TCRdb's version includes in-frame clones alone and lacks a portion of them. The sample consists of 300,000 to 350,000 clones, around four fifths of them appearing once. This chain links TRBV10-2 with TRBJ2-1, with D tentatively TRBD1 (5 bases). Source: PBMCs, taken before ibrutinib treatment. This receptor was identified in a human donor with chronic lymphocytic leukemia. CDR3 in DNA: TGCGCCAGCAGTGAGAATCAGGGCATTGACAATGAGCAGTTCTTC. Its translation: CASSENQGIDNEQFF.